This entry lists 5 T cell receptor beta chains sequenced from one sample in a study of control samples from healthy donors and cancer patients. Here immunoSEQ multiplex PCR was the method, and the copy in TCRdb shows in-frame clones only, minus some. This table has around 94,000 clones, 86% appearing once. The sequenced sample was blood. The receptors come from a woman in her forties or fifties in good health.

This clone was observed a handful of times. The rearrangement joins TRBV6-1 to TRBJ1-2; TRBD1 is a possible D gene (6 bases). V dropped 1 base and J dropped 4 bases, with 10 bases sitting between them. CDR3 length equals 14 residues. Germline CDR1 is MNHNS and CDR2 is SASEGT. CDR3 nucleotide sequence: TGTGCCAGCAGTGAAGTGGGGGCCCCCTATGGCTACACCTTC. This codes for CASSEVGAPYGYTF.

The chain is built from TRBV6-6 and TRBJ1-2, with D tentatively TRBD1 (6 bases). The CDR3 runs to 13 residues. With 7 bases removed from V and 5 bases from J, the gap between germline ends came to 14 bases. Germline assignment: CDR1 MNHNY and CDR2 SVGAGI (reference sequence). CDR3 nucleotides: TGTGCCAGCACTCCCGAGGGGGATTATGGCTACACCTTC. This translates into CASTPEGDYGYTF.

The gene calls are TRBV19 and TRBJ1-2, with D perhaps matching TRBD1 (6 bases). The CDR3 is made up of 12 amino acids. Germline V gives CDR1 LNHDA, CDR2 SQIVND (reference sequence). V lost 10 bases and J lost 8, with 17 bases in between. Here the CDR3 reads CATNPRGEGYTF. The DNA for the CDR3 is TGTGCCACCAACCCTAGGGGGGAAGGCTACACCTTC.

The rearrangement joins TRBV7-2 to TRBJ2-7; possible D gene TRBD2, 7 bases. The germline V gene has CDR1 SGHTA and CDR2 FQGNSA. Deletions cut 3 bases from V and 2 bases from J, with 14 bases between. This CDR3 spans 15 amino acids. CDR3: CASSFSRGGTYEQYF. CDR3 sequence (DNA): TGTGCCAGCAGCTTTTCGAGGGGGGGAACCTACGAGCAGTACTTC.

J is TRBJ1-1 and V is TRBV2; D might be TRBD1 (5 bases). The CDR3 is made up of 14 amino acids. V lost 7 bases to trimming and J lost 5 bases, with 17 bases between them. Germline assignment: CDR1 SNHLY and CDR2 FYNNEI. The CDR3 sequence is CASTIDQGRTEAFF. The CDR3 bases are TGTGCCAGCACCATAGACCAGGGAAGAACTGAAGCTTTCTTT.